This TCR beta chain came from a study of OX40 agonist ivuxolimab in advanced cancers. The overall study: Participants averaged about 60 years of age (range about 23 to 79) and were around 80% male. Eligibility admitted prior anti-PD-1, anti-PD-L1 or anti-CTLA-4 therapy; 35% to 40% had some. Study-level points and caveats: Among T cells, CD8+ cells averaged more expanded clones than CD4+ cells. Determination of antigen specificity was not performed for the expanded peripheral T cells.

The assay was immunoSEQ multiplex PCR, and TCRdb's table has in-frame clones only and misses some. The repertoire holds around 62,000 clones, over 70% seen once, with roughly 5.8% in the top ten. Concerning this clone: What it recognizes is unknown.

CDR1 is MDHEN, CDR2 SYDVKM, per germline. Trimming removed 1 base at V and 4 bases at J, with 13 bases between. The CDR3 length is 15 residues. The rearrangement links TRBV28 to TRBJ1-2, with unresolved D. This material consisted of CD4+ or CD8+ T cells sorted from blood, taken in a trial of the OX40 agonist ivuxolimab. This TCR came from an adult with an advanced solid tumor such as melanoma, head and neck, liver or kidney cancer. The CDR3 here is CASSLSNLRTYGYTF. The DNA for the CDR3 is TGTGCCAGCAGTTTATCCAACCTACGGACCTATGGCTACACCTTC.